Detailed here is one T cell receptor (beta chain). Antigen unknown. These data originate in a study of cytomegalovirus exposure and HLA in healthy donors. Study results and caveats: The majority of TCR sequences were rare, yet some public TCRs appeared in many donors. Altogether, 170 or so TCR beta chains were recorded as cytomegalovirus-associated.

V lost 4 bases, J lost 0 bases, and 6 bases stayed unmatched. CDR1 is SGHNT, CDR2 YYREEE, per germline (reference sequence). CDR3 size: 16 residues. Sequenced by immunoSEQ multiplex PCR; TCRdb stores in-frame clones only, minus some. The sample has over 150,000 clones; 86% are singletons. Sequencing input: PBMCs. This sequence originates from a human donor in good health. The gene calls are TRBV5-4 and TRBJ1-4; the match to TRBD1 covers 7 bases. CDR3 region: CASSHQGVATNEKLFF. CDR3 DNA sequence: TGTGCCAGCAGCCACCAGGGGGTAGCAACTAATGAAAAACTGTTTTTT.